This paragraph covers one T cell receptor beta chain sequence. Clones were read by immunoSEQ multiplex PCR, and TCRdb kept only the in-frame ones, dropping some. Seen here are 100,000 to 150,000 clones, approximately 80% observed once, and the top ten hold 3.5% to 4%. This sample was taken from a study of blood T cell repertoires in COVID-19. Study details: The study drew acute and convalescent COVID-19 samples from the United States, Italy and Spain. Sample material is recorded as cDNA or gDNA derived from T cells, B-cell-depleted T cells, or PBMCs.

The sequenced material came from peripheral blood. The sequence came from a woman aged 45 to 65 with acute or convalescent COVID-19.

The DNA of the CDR3 is TGTGCCAGCAGTGAAGATGGTCCGAGACAGGGAGGTTCACCCCTCCACTTT. Translated: CASSEDGPRQGGSPLHF. The J gene is TRBJ1-6, the V gene TRBV2; 7 bases agree with TRBD1. The trim removed 1 base at V and 9 bases at J, leaving 12 bases unmatched. The CDR3 sequence is 17 residues long. Germline V gene lookup returns CDR1 SNHLY and CDR2 FYNNEI.